This TCR beta chain derives from a study of cytotoxic CD8 clonotypes in ibrutinib-treated CLL. Study-wide context: Of the patients, 11 were relapsed/refractory, 15 treatment-naive and fewer than 18 IGHV unmutated. The authors obtained response samples at a median of around eleven months of treatment, range 6 to 36. Samples averaged roughly 280,000 productive templates and 90,000 to 100,000 productive rearrangements.

For this clone: What it recognizes is unknown.

Clones were read by immunoSEQ multiplex PCR, and TCRdb kept only the in-frame ones, dropping some. The sample has 15,000 to 20,000 clones, around 67% seen once. Trimming cost V 0 bases and J 2 bases, with 12 bases left between them. Germline loops: CDR1 MNHEY, CDR2 SMNVEV (reference sequence). There are 16 residues in the CDR3. General study points: Among the clonotypes, public ones were uncommon and contracted or held stable on treatment.

The material was PBMCs, obtained before ibrutinib treatment. This receptor was obtained from a human donor with chronic lymphocytic leukemia. The chain couples TRBV27 to TRBJ2-3; D not resolved. The CDR3 DNA sequence: TGTGCCAGCAGTTTATCCTTTACACTATACACAGATACGCAGTATTTT. This codes for CASSLSFTLYTDTQYF.